The present TCR beta chain was sequenced within a study of regulatory T cells in long-lasting Graves disease. The TCR beta library used iRepertoire HTBI primers with Arm-PCR amplification of CDR3. One entry per CDR3 protein, called by TCRdb with MiXCR from the multiplex PCR reads. The repertoire consists of a few hundred thousand distinct CDR3 sequences, with about 14% occurring once and the leading ten covering 10%. This clonotype was seen many times. Germline is not matched at one junction end, which may reflect a read error. Time point described: newly diagnosed GD, antithyroid drugs for less than 3 months. PBMCs were the source of the RNA used for TCR sequencing. Patient provenance is recorded as an endocrinology department in Xi'an, China. Staff drew roughly 10 milliliters of peripheral blood into EDTA tubes. This CDR3 has 13 amino acids. A further study also used this sample, focusing on T cells in Graves' hyperthyroidism and ophthalmopathy. That source notes: Primed by the HTBI set, a first-round RT-PCR was run on the TCR CDR3.

The sequencing here drew on peripheral blood mononuclear cells (PBMCs), taken at new diagnosis, from a patient treated with antithyroid drugs. V usage is TRBV12-3 or TRBV12-4 and J usage is TRBJ1-4, with D perhaps matching TRBD1 (5 bases). The clonotype was recovered from a man aged 25 to 40 with Graves disease. The CDR3 bases are TGTGCCAGCAGTTTTGGGGGGAATGGAAAACTGTTTTTT. Protein: CASSFGGNGKLFF.